The T cell receptor beta chain under discussion was sequenced for a study of T cell repertoires in aging, cancer and after chemotherapy. Study results and caveats: In healthy donors, age-related TCR diversity loss mainly reflected lost richness.

Details on this clonotype: Antigen unknown.

The CDR3 has 14 residues. The V gene's germline CDR1 is SGHTA and CDR2 FQGNSA. J lost 1 base, V lost 6 bases, and 5 bases had no gene match. Amplification of TCR beta used genomic DNA extracted from peripheral blood. TRB rearrangements spanning V, D and J were amplified using mixed TRB-A/B primers. TCRdb fed the multiplex PCR reads into MiXCR, producing one record per CDR3 protein. The data show around 6,200 distinct CDR3 sequences, with roughly 29% seen just once and roughly 3.9% held by the top ten. The sequenced sample was blood. The chain uses TRBV7-2 and TRBJ1-1; the match to TRBD1 covers 7 bases. The sequence came from a human donor in good health. The CDR3 DNA follows: TGTGCCAGCAGAGGCTGGACAGGGAACACTGAAGCTTTCTTT. Translated: CASRGWTGNTEAFF.